Listed here are 4 T cell receptor beta chains from one sample, sequenced in a study of siplizumab effects on memory and regulatory T cells. Repertoires were generated with immunoSEQ multiplex PCR, while TCRdb's copy carries only in-frame clones and drops some. The sample yields about 110,000 clones, roughly 92% seen once. Sequencing used CD4+ T cells sorted from blood. These receptors were obtained from a human donor in good health.

This chain links TRBV14 with TRBJ2-7; TRBD1 is a possible D gene (5 bases). Germline CDR1 SGHDN, CDR2 FVKESK. V shed 2 bases and J shed 2 bases, with 7 bases lying between them. The CDR3 covers 13 residues. The CDR3 DNA is TGTGCCAGCAGCCAACTGGGGCCCTACGAGCAGTACTTC. Translating it yields CASSQLGPYEQYF.

This chain uses TRBV5-4 with TRBJ2-5, with 8 nucleotides matching TRBD1. This CDR3 has 15 residues. After removal of 4 bases from V and 5 bases from J, the junction contained 10 bases not matched to a gene. CDR1 and CDR2 from the germline V gene are SGHNT and YYREEE (reference sequence). The CDR3 loop is CASSQGGQAWETQYF. DNA for the CDR3: TGTGCCAGCAGCCAGGGGGGACAGGCGTGGGAGACCCAGTACTTC.

The rearrangement joins TRBV6-1 to TRBJ1-3; D gene uncertain. Trimming left V 1 base short and J 0 bases short, with 10 bases between. Germline V CDR1 and CDR2: MNHNS, SASEGT. This CDR3 contains 16 residues. The CDR3 region is CASSEGGSYSGNTIYF. Here the CDR3 DNA reads TGTGCCAGCAGTGAAGGAGGCAGTTACTCTGGAAACACCATATATTTT.

CDR3 sequence reads: CAWSPGGRDSPLHF. The CDR3 bases are TGTGCCTGGAGCCCCGGGGGGCGAGATTCACCCCTCCACTTT. The chain uses TRBV30 and TRBJ1-6, with D maybe TRBD1 (6 bases). Germline V lookup: CDR1 GTSNPN, CDR2 SVGIG (reference sequence). V was trimmed by 3 bases and J by 8 bases, leaving 14 bases between them. The length of the CDR3 is 14 residues.